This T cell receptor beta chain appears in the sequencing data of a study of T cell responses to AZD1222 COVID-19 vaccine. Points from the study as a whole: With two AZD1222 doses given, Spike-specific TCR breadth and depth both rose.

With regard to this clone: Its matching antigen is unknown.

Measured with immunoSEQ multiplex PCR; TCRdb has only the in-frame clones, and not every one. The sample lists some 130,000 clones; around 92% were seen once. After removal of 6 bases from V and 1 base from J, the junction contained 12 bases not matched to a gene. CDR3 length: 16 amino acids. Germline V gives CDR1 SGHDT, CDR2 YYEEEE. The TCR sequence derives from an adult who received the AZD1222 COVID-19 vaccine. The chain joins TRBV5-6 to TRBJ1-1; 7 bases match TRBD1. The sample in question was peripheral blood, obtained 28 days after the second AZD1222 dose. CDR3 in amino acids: CASTRRGQYQNTEAFF. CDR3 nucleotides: TGTGCCAGCACCCGGCGGGGACAGTATCAGAACACTGAAGCTTTCTTT. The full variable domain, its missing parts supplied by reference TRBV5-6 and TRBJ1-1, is DAGVTQSPTHLIKTRGQQVTLRCSPKSGHDTVSWYQQALGQGPQFIFQYYEEEERQRGNFPDRFSGHQFPNYSSELNVNALLLGDSALYLCASTRRGQYQNTEAFFGQGTRLTVV.